The clone carrying this TCR beta chain was recorded only once. This sample stems from a study of T cell responses to AZD1222 COVID-19 vaccine. The data were produced by immunoSEQ multiplex PCR, yet TCRdb's version contains in-frame clones alone and is incomplete. The profile shows some 150,000 clones, about nine tenths of them singletons. V was shortened by 4 bases and J by 9 bases, with 14 bases between the two germline ends. This CDR3 has 13 residues. The TCR sequence derives from an adult in good health. Sequencing used peripheral blood, obtained on day 0 of AZD1222 vaccination. This sequence joins TRBV12-3 or TRBV12-4 and TRBJ2-3; perhaps D is TRBD1 or TRBD2 (6 bases each). The chain's CDR3 is CASSSGARITQYF. In nucleotides, the CDR3 is TGTGCCAGCAGTTCGGGGGCCCGCATAACGCAGTATTTT.